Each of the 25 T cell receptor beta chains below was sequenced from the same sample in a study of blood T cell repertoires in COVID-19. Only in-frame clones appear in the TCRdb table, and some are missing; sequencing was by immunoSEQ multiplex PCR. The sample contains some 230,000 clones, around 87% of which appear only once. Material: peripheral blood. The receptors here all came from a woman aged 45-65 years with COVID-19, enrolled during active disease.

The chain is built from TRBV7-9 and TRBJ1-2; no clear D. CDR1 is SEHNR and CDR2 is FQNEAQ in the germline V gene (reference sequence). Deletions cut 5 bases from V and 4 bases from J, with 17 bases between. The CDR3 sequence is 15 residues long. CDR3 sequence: CASSPPWGEGYGYTF. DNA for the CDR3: TGTGCCAGCAGCCCTCCGTGGGGTGAGGGCTATGGCTACACCTTC.

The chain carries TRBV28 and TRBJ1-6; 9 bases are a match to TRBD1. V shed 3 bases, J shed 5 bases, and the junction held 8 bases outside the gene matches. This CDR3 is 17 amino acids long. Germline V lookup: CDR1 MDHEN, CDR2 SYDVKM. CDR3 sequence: CASSFWGTGLDNSPLHF. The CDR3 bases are TGTGCCAGCAGTTTTTGGGGGACAGGGTTAGATAATTCACCCCTCCACTTT.

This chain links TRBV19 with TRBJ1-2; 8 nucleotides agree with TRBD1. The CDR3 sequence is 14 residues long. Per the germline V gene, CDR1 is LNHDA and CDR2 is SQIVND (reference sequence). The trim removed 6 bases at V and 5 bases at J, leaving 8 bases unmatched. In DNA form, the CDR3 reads TGTGCCAGTAGCCCCCGGACAGGGACGTATGGCTACACCTTC. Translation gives CASSPRTGTYGYTF.

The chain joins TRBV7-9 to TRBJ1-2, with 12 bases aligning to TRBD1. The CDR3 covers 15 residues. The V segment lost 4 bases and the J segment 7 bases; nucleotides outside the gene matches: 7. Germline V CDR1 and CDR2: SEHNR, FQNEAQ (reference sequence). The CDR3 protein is CASSYPGQGAGGYTF. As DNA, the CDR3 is TGTGCCAGCAGCTACCCGGGACAGGGGGCGGGTGGCTACACCTTC.

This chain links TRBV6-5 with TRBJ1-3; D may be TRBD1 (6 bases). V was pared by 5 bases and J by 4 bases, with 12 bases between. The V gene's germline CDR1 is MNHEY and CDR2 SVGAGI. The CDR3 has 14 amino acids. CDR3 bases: TGTGCCAGCAGTATGGGGGCCGTCGGAAACACCATATATTTT. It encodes CASSMGAVGNTIYF.

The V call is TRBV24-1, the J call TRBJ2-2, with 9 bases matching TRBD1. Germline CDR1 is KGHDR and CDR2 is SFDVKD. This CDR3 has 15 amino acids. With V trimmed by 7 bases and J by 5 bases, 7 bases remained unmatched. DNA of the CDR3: TGTGCCACCAGGGCGGGACAGGGATATACCGGGGAGCTGTTTTTT. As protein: CATRAGQGYTGELFF.

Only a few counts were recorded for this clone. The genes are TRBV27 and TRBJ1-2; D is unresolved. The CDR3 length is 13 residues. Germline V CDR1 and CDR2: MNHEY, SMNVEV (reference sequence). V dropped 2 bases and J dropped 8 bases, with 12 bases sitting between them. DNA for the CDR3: TGTGCCAGCAGTTTAGGAGGGAGCAGCGGCTACACCTTC. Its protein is CASSLGGSSGYTF.

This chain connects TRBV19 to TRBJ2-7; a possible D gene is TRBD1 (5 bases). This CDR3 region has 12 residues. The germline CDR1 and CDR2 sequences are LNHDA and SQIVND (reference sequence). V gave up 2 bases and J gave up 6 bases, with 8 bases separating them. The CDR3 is CASSIWGGEQYV. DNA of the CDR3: TGTGCCAGTAGTATATGGGGCGGCGAGCAGTACGTC.

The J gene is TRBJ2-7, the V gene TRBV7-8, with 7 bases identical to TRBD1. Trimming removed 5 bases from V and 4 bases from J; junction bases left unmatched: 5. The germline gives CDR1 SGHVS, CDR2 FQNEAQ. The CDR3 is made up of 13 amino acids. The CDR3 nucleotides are TGTGCCAGCAGCCCGGGACAGAGTTACGAGCAGTACTTC. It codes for CASSPGQSYEQYF.

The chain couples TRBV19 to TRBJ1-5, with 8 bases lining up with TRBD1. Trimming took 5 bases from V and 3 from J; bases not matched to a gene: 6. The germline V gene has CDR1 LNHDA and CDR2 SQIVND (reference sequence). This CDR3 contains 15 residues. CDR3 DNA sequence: TGTGCCAGTAGTGCAAAGACAGGGGTCAATCAGCCCCAGCATTTT. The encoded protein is CASSAKTGVNQPQHF.

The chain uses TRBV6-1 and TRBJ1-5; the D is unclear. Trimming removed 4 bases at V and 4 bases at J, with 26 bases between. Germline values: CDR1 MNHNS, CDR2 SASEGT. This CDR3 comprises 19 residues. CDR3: CASSVVAAHTSFANQPQHF. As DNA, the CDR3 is TGTGCCAGCAGTGTGGTAGCGGCCCATACCTCATTTGCTAATCAGCCCCAGCATTTT.

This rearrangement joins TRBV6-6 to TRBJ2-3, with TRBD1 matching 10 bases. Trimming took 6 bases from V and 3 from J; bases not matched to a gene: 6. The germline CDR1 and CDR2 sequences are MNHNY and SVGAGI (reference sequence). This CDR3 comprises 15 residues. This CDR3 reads CASRWTGGRTDTQYF. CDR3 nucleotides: TGTGCCAGCAGGTGGACAGGGGGACGGACAGATACGCAGTATTTT.

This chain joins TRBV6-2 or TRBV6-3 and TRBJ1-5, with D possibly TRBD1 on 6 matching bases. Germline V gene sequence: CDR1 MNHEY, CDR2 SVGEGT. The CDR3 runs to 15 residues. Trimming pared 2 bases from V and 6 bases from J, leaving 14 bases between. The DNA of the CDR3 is TGTGCCAGCAGTTACGCAGGGGTTGTTAGTCAGCCCCAGCATTTT. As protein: CASSYAGVVSQPQHF.

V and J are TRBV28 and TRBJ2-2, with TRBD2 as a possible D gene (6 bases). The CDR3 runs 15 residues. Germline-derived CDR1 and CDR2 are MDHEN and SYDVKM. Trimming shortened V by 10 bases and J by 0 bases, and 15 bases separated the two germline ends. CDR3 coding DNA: TGTGCCACCGAGTCGGGACTGTCGAACACCGGGGAGCTGTTTTTT. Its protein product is CATESGLSNTGELFF.

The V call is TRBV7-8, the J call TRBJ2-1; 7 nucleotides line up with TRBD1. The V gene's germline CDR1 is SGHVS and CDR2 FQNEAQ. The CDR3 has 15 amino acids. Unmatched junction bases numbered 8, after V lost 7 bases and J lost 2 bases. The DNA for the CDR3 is TGTGCCAGCACCCCCCGAGGGGGCGCCTACAATGAGCAGTTCTTC. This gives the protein CASTPRGGAYNEQFF.

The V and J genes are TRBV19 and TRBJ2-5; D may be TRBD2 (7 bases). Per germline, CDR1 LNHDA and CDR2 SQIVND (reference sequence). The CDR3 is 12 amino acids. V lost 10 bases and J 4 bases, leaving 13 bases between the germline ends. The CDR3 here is CATLGGGETQYF. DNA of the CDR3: TGTGCCACGCTAGGGGGGGGAGAGACCCAGTACTTC.

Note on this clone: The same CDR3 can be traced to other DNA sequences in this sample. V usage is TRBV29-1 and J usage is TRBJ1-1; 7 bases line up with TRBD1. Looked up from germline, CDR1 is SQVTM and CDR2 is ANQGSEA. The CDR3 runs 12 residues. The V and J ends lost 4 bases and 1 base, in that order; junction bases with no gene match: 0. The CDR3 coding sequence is TGCAGCGTTGGACAGGGGAACACTGAAGCTTTCTTT. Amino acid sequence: CSVGQGNTEAFF.

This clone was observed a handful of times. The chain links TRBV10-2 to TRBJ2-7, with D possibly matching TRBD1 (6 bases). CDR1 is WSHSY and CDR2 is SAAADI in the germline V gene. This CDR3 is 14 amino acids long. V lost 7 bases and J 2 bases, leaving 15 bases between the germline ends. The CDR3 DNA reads TGCGCCAGCAAGCTCCGGGACACACCCTACGAGCAGTACTTC. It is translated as CASKLRDTPYEQYF.

The CDR3 reads CASTRDSSTDTQYF. The CDR3 DNA follows: TGTGCCAGTACCAGGGACTCTAGCACAGATACGCAGTATTTT. The chain is built from TRBV19 and TRBJ2-3; D possibly corresponds to TRBD2 (6 bases). The CDR3 has 14 residues. The V end was cut by 7 bases, the J end by 0 bases, with 11 bases between. Germline V lookup: CDR1 LNHDA, CDR2 SQIVND (reference sequence). Looking up the rest from reference TRBV19 and TRBJ2-3 gives the full variable domain: DGGITQSPKYLFRKEGQNVTLSCEQNLNHDAMYWYRQDPGQGLRLIYYSQIVNDFQKGDIAEGYSVSREKKESFPLTVTSAQKNPTAFYLCASTRDSSTDTQYFGPGTRLTVL.

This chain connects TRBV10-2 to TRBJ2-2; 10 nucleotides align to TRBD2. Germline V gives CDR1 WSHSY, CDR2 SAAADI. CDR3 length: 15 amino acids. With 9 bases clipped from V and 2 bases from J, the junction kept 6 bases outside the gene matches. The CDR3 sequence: CARNLAGANTGELFF. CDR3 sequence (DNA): TGCGCCAGAAACCTAGCGGGGGCCAACACCGGGGAGCTGTTTTTT.

The CDR3 region is CASSKTGPGADTQYF. The DNA for the CDR3 is TGTGCCAGTAGTAAGACAGGGCCTGGCGCAGATACGCAGTATTTT. The gene calls are TRBV19 and TRBJ2-3; 7 bases align to TRBD1. V dropped 4 bases and J dropped 4; count of bases not matched to a gene: 8. CDR3 length: 15 amino acids. Germline V gene sequence: CDR1 LNHDA, CDR2 SQIVND (reference sequence). The full variable domain, with the rest looked up from reference TRBV19 and TRBJ2-3, is DGGITQSPKYLFRKEGQNVTLSCEQNLNHDAMYWYRQDPGQGLRLIYYSQIVNDFQKGDIAEGYSVSREKKESFPLTVTSAQKNPTAFYLCASSKTGPGADTQYFGPGTRLTVL.

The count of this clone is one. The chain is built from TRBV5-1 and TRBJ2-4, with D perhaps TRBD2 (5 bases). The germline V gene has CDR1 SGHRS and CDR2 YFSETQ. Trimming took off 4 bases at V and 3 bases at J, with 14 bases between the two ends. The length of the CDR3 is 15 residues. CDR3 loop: CASSARTGSKNIQYF. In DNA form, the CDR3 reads TGCGCCAGCAGCGCGAGGACTGGGAGCAAAAACATTCAGTACTTC. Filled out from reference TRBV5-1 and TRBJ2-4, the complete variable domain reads KAGVTQTPRYLIKTRGQQVTLSCSPISGHRSVSWYQQTPGQGLQFLFEYFSETQRNKGNFPGRFSGRQFSNSRSEMNVSTLELGDSALYLCASSARTGSKNIQYFGAGTRLSVL.

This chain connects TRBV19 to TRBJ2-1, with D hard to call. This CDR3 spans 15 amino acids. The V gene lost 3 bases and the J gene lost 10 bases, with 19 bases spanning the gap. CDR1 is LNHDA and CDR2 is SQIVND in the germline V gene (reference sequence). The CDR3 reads CASSIGLQPYDEQFF. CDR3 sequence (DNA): TGTGCCAGTAGTATTGGGTTACAGCCCTACGACGAGCAGTTCTTC.

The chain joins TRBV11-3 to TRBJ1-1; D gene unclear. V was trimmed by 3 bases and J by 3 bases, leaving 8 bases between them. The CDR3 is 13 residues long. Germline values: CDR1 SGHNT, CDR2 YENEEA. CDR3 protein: CASSFRGYTEAFF. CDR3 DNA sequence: TGTGCCAGCAGCTTTCGGGGTTACACTGAAGCTTTCTTT.

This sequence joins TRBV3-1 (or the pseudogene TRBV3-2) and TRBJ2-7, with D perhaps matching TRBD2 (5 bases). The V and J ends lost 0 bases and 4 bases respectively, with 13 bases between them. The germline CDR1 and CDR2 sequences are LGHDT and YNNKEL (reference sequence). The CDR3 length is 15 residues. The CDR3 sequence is CASSQERVGFYEQYF. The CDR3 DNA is TGTGCCAGCAGCCAAGAGCGGGTAGGGTTTTACGAGCAGTACTTC.